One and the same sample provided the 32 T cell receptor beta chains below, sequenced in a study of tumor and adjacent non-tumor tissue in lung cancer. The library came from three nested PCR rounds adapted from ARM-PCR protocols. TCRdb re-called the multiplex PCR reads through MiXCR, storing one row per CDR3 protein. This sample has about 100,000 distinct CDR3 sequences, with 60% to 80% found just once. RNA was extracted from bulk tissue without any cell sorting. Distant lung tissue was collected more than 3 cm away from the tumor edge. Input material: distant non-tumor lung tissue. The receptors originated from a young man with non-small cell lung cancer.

The CDR3 sequence: CDAGGGNEKLFF. The CDR3 DNA sequence: TGCGATGCGGGAGGGGGCAATGAAAAACTGTTTTTT. The chain carries TRBV20-1 and TRBJ1-4; 7 nucleotides line up with TRBD1. The germline gives CDR1 DFQATT, CDR2 SNEGSKA (reference sequence). The CDR3 sequence is 12 residues long.

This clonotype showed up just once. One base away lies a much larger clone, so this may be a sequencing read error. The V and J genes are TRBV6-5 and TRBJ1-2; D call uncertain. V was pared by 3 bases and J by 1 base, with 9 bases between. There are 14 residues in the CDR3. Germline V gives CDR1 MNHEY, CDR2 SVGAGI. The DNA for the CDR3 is TGTGCCAGCAGTTATGTCAGGAGTAACTATGGCTACACCTTC. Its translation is CASSYVRSNYGYTF.

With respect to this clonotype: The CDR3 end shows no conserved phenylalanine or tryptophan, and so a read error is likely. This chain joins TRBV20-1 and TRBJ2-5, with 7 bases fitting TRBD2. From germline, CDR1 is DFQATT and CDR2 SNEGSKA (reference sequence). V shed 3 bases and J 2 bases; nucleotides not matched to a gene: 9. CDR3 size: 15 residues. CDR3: CSARHNGGSQETQYL. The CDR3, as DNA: TGCAGTGCTAGGCATAACGGGGGGAGTCAAGAGACCCAGTACTTG.

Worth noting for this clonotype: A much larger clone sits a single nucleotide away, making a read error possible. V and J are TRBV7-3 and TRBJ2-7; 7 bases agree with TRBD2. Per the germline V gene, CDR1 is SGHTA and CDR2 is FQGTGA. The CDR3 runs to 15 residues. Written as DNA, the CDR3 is TGTACCAGCAGCTTTGTCGGGAGGAGCTCCTACGAGCAGTACTTC. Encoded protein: CTSSFVGRSSYEQYF.

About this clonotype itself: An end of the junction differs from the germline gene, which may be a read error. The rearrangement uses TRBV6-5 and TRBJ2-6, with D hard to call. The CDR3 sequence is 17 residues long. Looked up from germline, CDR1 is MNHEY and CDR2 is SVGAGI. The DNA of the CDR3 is TGTGCCAACAGTTCTGACTCCTTATGGGCAGGGGCCAACGTCCTGACTTTC. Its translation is CANSSDSLWAGANVLTF.

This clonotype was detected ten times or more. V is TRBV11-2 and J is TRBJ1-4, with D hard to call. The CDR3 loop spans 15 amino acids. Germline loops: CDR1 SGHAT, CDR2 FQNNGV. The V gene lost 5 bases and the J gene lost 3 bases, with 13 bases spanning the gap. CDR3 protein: CASSVRNLANEKLFF. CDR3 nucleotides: TGTGCCAGCAGCGTAAGGAATCTGGCTAATGAAAAACTGTTTTTT.

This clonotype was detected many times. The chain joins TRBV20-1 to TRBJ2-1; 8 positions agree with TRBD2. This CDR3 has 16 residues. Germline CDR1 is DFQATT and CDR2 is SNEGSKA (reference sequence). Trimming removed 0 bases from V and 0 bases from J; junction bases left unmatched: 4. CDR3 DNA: TGCAGTGCTAGAGATCCCACTAGCGGCTCCTACAATGAGCAGTTCTTC. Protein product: CSARDPTSGSYNEQFF.

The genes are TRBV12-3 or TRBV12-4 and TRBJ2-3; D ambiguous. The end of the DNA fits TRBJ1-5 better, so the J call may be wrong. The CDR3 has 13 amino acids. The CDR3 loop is CASSPARTDTQHF. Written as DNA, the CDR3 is TGTGCCAGCAGTCCGGCACGAACAGATACGCAGCATTTT.

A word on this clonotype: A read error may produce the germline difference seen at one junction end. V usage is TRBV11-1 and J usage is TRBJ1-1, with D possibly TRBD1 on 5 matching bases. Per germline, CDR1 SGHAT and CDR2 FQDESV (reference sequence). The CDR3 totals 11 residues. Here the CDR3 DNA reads TGTGCCAGTAGGGGAAGAACTGAAGCTATCTTT. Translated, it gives CASRGRTEAIF.

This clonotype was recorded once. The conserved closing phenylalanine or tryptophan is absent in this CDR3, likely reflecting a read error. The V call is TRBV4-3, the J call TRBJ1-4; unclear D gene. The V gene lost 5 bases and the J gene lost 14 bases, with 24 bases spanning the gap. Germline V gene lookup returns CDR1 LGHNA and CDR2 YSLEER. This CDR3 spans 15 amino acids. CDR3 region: CASSATPGWSERLFL. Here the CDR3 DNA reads TGCGCCAGCAGCGCTACCCCCGGGTGGAGCGAAAGGCTGTTTCTT.

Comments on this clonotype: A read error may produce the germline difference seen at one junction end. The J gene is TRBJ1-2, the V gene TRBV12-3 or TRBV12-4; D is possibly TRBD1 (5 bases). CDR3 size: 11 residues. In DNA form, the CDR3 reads TGTGGCAGCAGCCAGGGAACTGGCCACACCTTC. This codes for CGSSQGTGHTF.

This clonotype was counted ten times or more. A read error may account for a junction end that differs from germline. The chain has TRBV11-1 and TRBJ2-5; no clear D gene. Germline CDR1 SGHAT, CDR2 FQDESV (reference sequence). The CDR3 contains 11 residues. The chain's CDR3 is CASRLGETQYF. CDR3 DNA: TGTGCCAGCAGATTAGGGGAGACCCAGTACTTC.

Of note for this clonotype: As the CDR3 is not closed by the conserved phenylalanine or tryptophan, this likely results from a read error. Written as DNA, the CDR3 is TGCAGCGCTAGAGATGGAGATATGCAGTATTAT. Amino acids: CSARDGDMQYY. The chain employs TRBV20-1 and TRBJ2-3; the D is unclear. The CDR3 has 11 amino acids. Per germline, CDR1 DFQATT and CDR2 SNEGSKA (reference sequence).

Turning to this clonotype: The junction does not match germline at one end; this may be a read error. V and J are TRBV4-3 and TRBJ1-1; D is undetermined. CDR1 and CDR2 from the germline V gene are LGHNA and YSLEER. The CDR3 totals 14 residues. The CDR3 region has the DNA TGCGCCAGTAGCCTCCTTGTGGGGATCCCTGAAGCTTTCTTT. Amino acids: CASSLLVGIPEAFF.

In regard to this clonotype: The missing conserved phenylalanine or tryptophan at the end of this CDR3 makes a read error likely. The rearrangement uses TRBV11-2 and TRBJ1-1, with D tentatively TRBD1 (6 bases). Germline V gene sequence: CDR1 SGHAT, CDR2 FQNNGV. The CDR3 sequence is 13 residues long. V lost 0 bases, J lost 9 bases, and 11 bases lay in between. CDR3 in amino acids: CASSLDLGGKAFY. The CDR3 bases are TGTGCCAGCAGCTTAGATCTAGGGGGAAAAGCTTTCTAT.

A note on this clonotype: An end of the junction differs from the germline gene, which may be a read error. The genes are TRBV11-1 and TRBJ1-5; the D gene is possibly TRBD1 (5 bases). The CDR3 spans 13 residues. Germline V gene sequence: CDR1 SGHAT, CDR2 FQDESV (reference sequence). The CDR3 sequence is CAGSLDWDQPQHF. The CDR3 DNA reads TGTGCCGGCAGCTTAGACTGGGACCAGCCCCAGCATTTT. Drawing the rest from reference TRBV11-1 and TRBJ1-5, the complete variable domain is EAEVAQSPRYKITEKSQAVAFWCDPISGHATLYWYRQILGQGPELLVQFQDESVVDDSQLPKDRFSAERLKGVDSTLKIQPAELGDSAMYLCAGSLDWDQPQHFGDGTRLSIL.

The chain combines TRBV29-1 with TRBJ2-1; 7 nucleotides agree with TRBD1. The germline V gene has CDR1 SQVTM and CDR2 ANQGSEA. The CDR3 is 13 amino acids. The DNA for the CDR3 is TGCGACGTTGAAGGGACAGTATACAATGAGCAGTTCTTC. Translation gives CDVEGTVYNEQFF.

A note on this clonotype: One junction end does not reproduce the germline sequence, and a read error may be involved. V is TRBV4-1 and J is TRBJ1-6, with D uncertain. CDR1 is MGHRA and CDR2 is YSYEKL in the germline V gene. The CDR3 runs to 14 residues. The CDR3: CASSQDPWTSPLHF. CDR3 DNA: TGCGCCAGCAGCCAAGATCCATGGACTTCACCGCTCCACTTT.

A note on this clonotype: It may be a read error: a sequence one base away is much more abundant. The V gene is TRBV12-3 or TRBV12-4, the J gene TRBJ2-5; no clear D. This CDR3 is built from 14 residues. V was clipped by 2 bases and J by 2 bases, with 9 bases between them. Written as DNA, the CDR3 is TGTGCCAGCAGTTTACCGGGTAGGCAAGAGACCCAGTACTTC. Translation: CASSLPGRQETQYF.

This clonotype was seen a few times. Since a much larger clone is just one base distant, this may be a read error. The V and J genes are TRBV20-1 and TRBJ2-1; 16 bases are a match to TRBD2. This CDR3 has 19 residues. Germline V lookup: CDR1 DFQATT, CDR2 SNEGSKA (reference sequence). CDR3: CSTRNPGLAGGITYNEQFF. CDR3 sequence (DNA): TGCAGTACTAGAAACCCGGGACTAGCGGGGGGGATTACCTACAATGAGCAGTTCTTC.

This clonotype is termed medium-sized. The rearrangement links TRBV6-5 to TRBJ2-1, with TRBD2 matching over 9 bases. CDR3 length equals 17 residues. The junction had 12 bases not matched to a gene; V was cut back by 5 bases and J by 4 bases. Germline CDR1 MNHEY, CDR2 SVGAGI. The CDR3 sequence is CASSLSWRGGSYNEQFF. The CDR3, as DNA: TGTGCCAGCAGTCTCTCCTGGCGGGGGGGCTCTTACAATGAGCAGTTCTTC.

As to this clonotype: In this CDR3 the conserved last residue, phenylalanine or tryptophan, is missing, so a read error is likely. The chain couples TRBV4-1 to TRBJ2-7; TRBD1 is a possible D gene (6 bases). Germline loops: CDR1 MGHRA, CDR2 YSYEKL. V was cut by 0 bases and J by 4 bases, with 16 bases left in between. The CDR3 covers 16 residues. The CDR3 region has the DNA TGCGCCAGCAGCCAAGATGAACAGGGAAACACGTACGAGCAGTACATC. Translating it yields CASSQDEQGNTYEQYI.

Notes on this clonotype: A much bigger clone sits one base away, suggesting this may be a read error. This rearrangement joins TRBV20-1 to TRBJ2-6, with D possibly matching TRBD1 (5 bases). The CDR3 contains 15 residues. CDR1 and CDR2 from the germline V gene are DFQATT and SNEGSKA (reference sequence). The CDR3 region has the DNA TGCAGTGTTAGAGCTGGGGCCGTCGGGGCCAACGTCCTGACTTTC. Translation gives CSVRAGAVGANVLTF.

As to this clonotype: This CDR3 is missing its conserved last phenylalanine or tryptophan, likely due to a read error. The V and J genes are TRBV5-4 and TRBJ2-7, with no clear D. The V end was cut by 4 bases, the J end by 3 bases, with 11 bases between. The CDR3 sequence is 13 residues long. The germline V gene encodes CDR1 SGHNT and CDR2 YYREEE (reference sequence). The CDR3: CASSHGCGYEQYL. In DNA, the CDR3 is TGTGCCAGCAGCCATGGGTGTGGCTACGAGCAGTACTTA.

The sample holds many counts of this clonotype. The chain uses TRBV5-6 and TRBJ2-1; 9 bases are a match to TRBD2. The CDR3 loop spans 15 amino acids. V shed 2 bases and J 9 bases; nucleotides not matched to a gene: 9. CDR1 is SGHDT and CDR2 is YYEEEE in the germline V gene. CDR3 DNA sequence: TGTGCCAGCAGCTTTAGCGGGGGAATTTTTGGTGAGCAGTTCTTC. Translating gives CASSFSGGIFGEQFF.

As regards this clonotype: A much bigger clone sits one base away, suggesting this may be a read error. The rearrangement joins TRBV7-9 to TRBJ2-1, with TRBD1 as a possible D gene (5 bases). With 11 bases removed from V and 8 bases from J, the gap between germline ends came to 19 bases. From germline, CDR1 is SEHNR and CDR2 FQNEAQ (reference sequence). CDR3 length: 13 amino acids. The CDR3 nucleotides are TGTGCCGGCGCCTGGGGCCCCACGGATGAGCAGTTCTTC. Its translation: CAGAWGPTDEQFF.

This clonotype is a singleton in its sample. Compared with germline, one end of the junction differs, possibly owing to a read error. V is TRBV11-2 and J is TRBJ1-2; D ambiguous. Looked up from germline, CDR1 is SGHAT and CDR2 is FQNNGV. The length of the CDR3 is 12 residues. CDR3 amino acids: CACSLCDYGYTF. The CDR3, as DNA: TGTGCCTGCAGCTTATGTGACTATGGCTACACCTTC.

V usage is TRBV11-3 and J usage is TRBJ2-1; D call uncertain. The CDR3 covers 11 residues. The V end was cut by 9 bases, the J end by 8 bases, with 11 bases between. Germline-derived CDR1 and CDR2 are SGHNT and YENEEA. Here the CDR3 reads CASLVPDEQFF. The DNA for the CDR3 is TGTGCCAGTTTAGTCCCCGATGAGCAGTTCTTC.

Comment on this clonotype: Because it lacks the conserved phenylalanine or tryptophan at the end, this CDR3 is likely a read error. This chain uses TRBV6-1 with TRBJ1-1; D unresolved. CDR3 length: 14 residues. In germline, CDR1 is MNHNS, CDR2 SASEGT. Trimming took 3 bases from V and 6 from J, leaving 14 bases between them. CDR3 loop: CASSDGPDEAEAFS. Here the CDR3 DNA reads TGTGCCAGCAGTGACGGACCCGACGAGGCTGAAGCTTTCTCT.

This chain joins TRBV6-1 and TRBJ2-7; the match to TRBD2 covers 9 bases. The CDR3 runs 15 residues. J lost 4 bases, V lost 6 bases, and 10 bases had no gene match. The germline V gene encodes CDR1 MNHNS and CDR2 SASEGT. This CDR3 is CASSTGGGGRYEQYF. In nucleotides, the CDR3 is TGTGCCAGCAGCACGGGCGGGGGGGGGAGGTACGAGCAGTACTTC.

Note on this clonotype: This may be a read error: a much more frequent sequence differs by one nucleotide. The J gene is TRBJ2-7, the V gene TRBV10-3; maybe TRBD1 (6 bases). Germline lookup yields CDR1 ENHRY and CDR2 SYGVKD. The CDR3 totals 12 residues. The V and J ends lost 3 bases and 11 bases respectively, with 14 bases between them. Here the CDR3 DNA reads TGTGCCATCAGTGAAGGTGGGGGCGTCGAGTACTTC. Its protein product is CAISEGGGVEYF.

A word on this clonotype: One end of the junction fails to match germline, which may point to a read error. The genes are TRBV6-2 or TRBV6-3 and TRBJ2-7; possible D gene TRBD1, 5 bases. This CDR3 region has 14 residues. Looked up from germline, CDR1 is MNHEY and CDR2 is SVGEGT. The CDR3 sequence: CASKDQGITYEQYF. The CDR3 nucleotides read TGTGCAAGCAAGGATCAGGGTATCACCTACGAGCAGTACTTC.